Listed here are 10 T cell receptor beta chains from one sample, sequenced in a study of beta chain features in type 1 diabetes. Every isolated RNA sample was fully reverse transcribed, so sequencing captured expressed TCRB transcripts. The protocol was immunoSEQ multiplex PCR, while the TCRdb copy is restricted to in-frame clones and leaves out a portion. This sample has about 180,000 clones, with approximately 13% found just once. The sequencing sample was made of central memory CD4+ T cells from blood. Receptors originate from a woman aged 18-29 years in good health.

This clone showed up just a few times. The chain links TRBV29-1 to TRBJ2-5; D ambiguous. The J call may be wrong; the DNA end is better matched by TRBJ2-7. This CDR3 has 14 amino acids. Germline-derived CDR1 and CDR2 are SQVTM and ANQGSEA. DNA of the CDR3: TGCAGCGTTGACGGCCCGGCAGGATCCTACGAGCAGTACTTC. Its translation: CSVDGPAGSYEQYF.

This clone was detected only a few times. The J gene is TRBJ2-7, the V gene TRBV29-1; D ambiguous. V shed 7 bases and J shed 0 bases, with 10 bases lying between them. CDR1 and CDR2 (germline): SQVTM, ANQGSEA. The CDR3 totals 12 residues. This chain's CDR3 is CSASESSYEQYF. For the CDR3, the DNA is TGCAGCGCCAGCGAGAGCTCCTACGAGCAGTACTTC.

J is TRBJ2-7 and V is TRBV6-1, with D maybe TRBD2 (5 bases). This CDR3 is built from 14 residues. V was clipped by 3 bases and J by 2 bases, with 11 bases between them. Germline loops: CDR1 MNHNS, CDR2 SASEGT. CDR3 sequence: CASSDLLGTYEQYF. The CDR3 DNA is TGTGCCAGCAGTGATTTACTAGGGACCTACGAGCAGTACTTC.

This clone was counted a few times. The V call is TRBV28, the J call TRBJ1-2, with D possibly TRBD1 on 6 matching bases. The length of the CDR3 is 12 residues. Germline V gene sequence: CDR1 MDHEN, CDR2 SYDVKM. Trimming removed 7 bases from V and 5 bases from J, with 11 bases in between. CDR3 DNA sequence: TGTGCCAGCACCTCGGACAGTTATGGCTACACCTTC. This codes for CASTSDSYGYTF.

This chain connects TRBV5-1 to TRBJ2-4, with a possible D match to TRBD2 (6 bases). The CDR3 totals 13 residues. The ends were cut back, 2 bases at V and 6 bases at J, with 9 bases in the middle. Looked up from germline, CDR1 is SGHRS and CDR2 is YFSETQ. The CDR3 reads CASSFGSGNIQYF. The CDR3 DNA reads TGCGCCAGCAGCTTTGGTAGCGGAAACATTCAGTACTTC.

This rearrangement joins TRBV7-7 to TRBJ2-5, with D possibly TRBD1 on 6 matching bases. The V gene lost 5 bases and the J gene lost 5 bases, with 18 bases spanning the gap. CDR1 is SSHAT and CDR2 is FNYEAQ in the germline V gene (reference sequence). There are 15 residues in the CDR3. The CDR3 here is CASSPPQGARETQYF. The CDR3 DNA follows: TGTGCCAGCAGCCCACCACAGGGAGCAAGGGAGACCCAGTACTTC.

The chain's CDR3 is CASSLDPGGTYEQYF. CDR3 nucleotides: TGTGCCAGCAGCTTAGATCCGGGAGGAACCTACGAGCAGTACTTC. This chain uses TRBV7-9 with TRBJ2-7; 7 bases are shared with TRBD2. The germline CDR1 and CDR2 sequences are SEHNR and FQNEAQ (reference sequence). The CDR3 extends over 15 amino acids. J gave up 2 bases and V 1 base, and 5 bases lay outside the gene matches. Drawing the rest from reference TRBV7-9 and TRBJ2-7, the complete variable domain is DTGVSQNPRHKITKRGQNVTFRCDPISEHNRLYWYRQTLGQGPEFLTYFQNEAQLEKSRLLSDRFSAERPKGSFSTLEIQRTEQGDSAMYLCASSLDPGGTYEQYFGPGTRLTVT.

This clone was counted between two and nine times. The rearrangement joins TRBV5-6 to TRBJ2-2; perhaps TRBD1 as D (5 bases). Trimming shortened V by 2 bases and J by 2 bases, and 13 bases separated the two germline ends. The CDR3 contains 16 residues. Germline CDR1 is SGHDT and CDR2 is YYEEEE. CDR3 sequence reads: CASSFTLQANTGELFF. CDR3 DNA: TGTGCCAGCAGCTTTACCCTACAGGCAAACACCGGGGAGCTGTTTTTT.

V gene TRBV5-4 combines with J gene TRBJ2-5; TRBD1 matches 11 bases. Trimming cost V 4 bases and J 5 bases; bases outside gene matches: 4. CDR3 size: 14 residues. The germline CDR1 and CDR2 sequences are SGHNT and YYREEE (reference sequence). The CDR3 loop reads CASSQDRGRETQYF. The CDR3 coding sequence is TGTGCCAGCAGCCAGGACAGGGGGCGGGAGACCCAGTACTTC. Looking up the rest from reference TRBV5-4 and TRBJ2-5 gives the full variable domain: ETGVTQSPTHLIKTRGQQVTLRCSSQSGHNTVSWYQQALGQGPQFIFQYYREEENGRGNFPPRFSGLQFPNYSSELNVNALELDDSALYLCASSQDRGRETQYFGPGTRLLVL.

This chain uses TRBV5-1 with TRBJ2-2; D is possibly TRBD2 (6 bases). V was shortened by 4 bases and J by 1 base, with 8 bases between the two germline ends. The CDR3 spans 14 residues. Germline V gene lookup returns CDR1 SGHRS and CDR2 YFSETQ. CDR3 region: CASSPGVNTGELFF. CDR3 nucleotide sequence: TGCGCCAGCAGCCCGGGGGTGAACACCGGGGAGCTGTTTTTT. The full variable domain, completed using reference TRBV5-1 and TRBJ2-2, is KAGVTQTPRYLIKTRGQQVTLSCSPISGHRSVSWYQQTPGQGLQFLFEYFSETQRNKGNFPGRFSGRQFSNSRSEMNVSTLELGDSALYLCASSPGVNTGELFFGEGSRLTVL.